One and the same sample provided the 19 T cell receptor beta chains below, sequenced in a study of shared clonotypes between healthy human individuals. Some clones are missing from TCRdb's copy, which holds only in-frame ones; the method was immunoSEQ multiplex PCR. The sample lists about 2.4 million clones, roughly 93% occurring once. The specimen sequenced was naive CD4+ T cells from PBMCs. Subset specified: CD45RA+ positively selected. Source of these receptors: a man in his late teens or twenties in good health. Some clones in this sample may be carry-over from other donors' samples.

The chain recombines TRBV29-1 with TRBJ2-7, with TRBD2 matching 8 bases. Trimming took 6 bases from V and 6 from J; bases not matched to a gene: 10. The CDR3 consists of 13 residues. In germline, CDR1 is SQVTM, CDR2 ANQGSEA. CDR3 amino acids: CSVETSGPIEQYF. The CDR3 region has the DNA TGCAGCGTCGAAACTAGCGGCCCAATCGAGCAGTACTTC.

About this clone itself: This sample also contains other DNA sequences that code for the same CDR3. The chain carries TRBV10-3 and TRBJ1-2, with unresolved D. V was clipped by 3 bases and J by 2 bases, with 4 bases between them. Germline V CDR1 and CDR2: ENHRY, SYGVKD. CDR3 length: 12 residues. CDR3 sequence reads: CAISDGNYGYTF. The CDR3 coding sequence is TGTGCCATCAGTGATGGCAACTATGGCTACACCTTC.

The sample holds one count of this clone. The chain carries TRBV5-1 and TRBJ1-1; D is perhaps TRBD1 (5 bases). The germline V gene has CDR1 SGHRS and CDR2 YFSETQ. V lost 0 bases and J lost 9, with 12 bases in between. The CDR3 covers 13 residues. The CDR3 spells CASSLAGTTKAFF. The CDR3 DNA reads as TGCGCCAGCAGCTTGGCCGGGACGACTAAAGCTTTCTTT.

This sequence joins TRBV29-1 and TRBJ2-1; TRBD2 matches 10 bases. This CDR3 has 14 amino acids. The junction had 8 bases not matched to a gene; V was cut back by 5 bases and J by 7 bases. Germline CDR1 reads SQVTM; CDR2 reads ANQGSEA. The CDR3 loop reads CSVSRTSGMNEQFF. The CDR3 DNA follows: TGCAGCGTTTCTCGGACTAGCGGAATGAATGAGCAGTTCTTC.

The V and J genes are TRBV14 and TRBJ1-2; D not resolved. V lost 5 bases and J 4 bases, leaving 17 bases between the germline ends. This CDR3 comprises 15 residues. The germline V gene has CDR1 SGHDN and CDR2 FVKESK. The CDR3 region has the DNA TGTGCCAGCAGCGCACGGCCGACGGAAATCTATGGCTACACCTTC. This codes for CASSARPTEIYGYTF.

The chain joins TRBV14 to TRBJ2-5; D call uncertain. CDR1 and CDR2 from the germline V gene are SGHDN and FVKESK. With 2 bases removed from V and 9 bases from J, the gap between germline ends came to 13 bases. The CDR3 has 13 residues. The CDR3 DNA reads TGTGCCAGCAGCCAACTGCGGCCCGTGCCCCAGTACTTC. It yields the protein CASSQLRPVPQYF.

The chain uses TRBV15 and TRBJ2-7; 7 nucleotides match TRBD1. Per germline, CDR1 LNHNV and CDR2 YYDKDF (reference sequence). The trim removed 1 base at V and 0 bases at J, leaving 6 bases unmatched. The CDR3 sequence is 16 residues long. The CDR3 nucleotides read TGTGCCACCAGCAGAGTCGACAGGGATCACTCCTACGAGCAGTACTTC. Translating it yields CATSRVDRDHSYEQYF.

This sequence joins TRBV6-5 and TRBJ2-7; D remains unclear. The CDR3 contains 11 residues. Germline lookup yields CDR1 MNHEY and CDR2 SVGAGI. Trimming removed 5 bases at V and 6 bases at J, with 8 bases between. The CDR3 DNA is TGTGCCAGCAGTGACCGTAGCGAGCAGTACTTC. Translated, it gives CASSDRSEQYF.

The chain recombines TRBV7-9 with TRBJ2-5; D possibly corresponds to TRBD2 (6 bases). Germline CDR1 reads SEHNR; CDR2 reads FQNEAQ (reference sequence). The CDR3 is 17 residues long. V lost 2 bases, J lost 0 bases, and 16 bases lay in between. The CDR3 DNA reads as TGTGCCAGCAGCTTACGTAAGGGGCGGGATTACCAAGAGACCCAGTACTTC. Translated, it gives CASSLRKGRDYQETQYF.

Here the CDR3 DNA reads TGCGCCAGCAGCCTACTAGCGGGGACTAACAATGAGCAGTTCTTC. Translation gives CASSLLAGTNNEQFF. The chain joins TRBV5-1 to TRBJ2-1, with 10 nucleotides matching TRBD2. Germline loops: CDR1 SGHRS, CDR2 YFSETQ. Losses at the gene ends were 4 bases for V and 5 bases for J; bases not matched to a gene: 6. The CDR3 contains 15 residues.

Worth noting for this clone: Other DNA sequences in this specimen translate into the identical CDR3. The V and J genes are TRBV5-1 and TRBJ2-7; D uncertain. Trimming took off 1 base at V and 2 bases at J, with 10 bases between the two ends. The V gene's germline CDR1 is SGHRS and CDR2 YFSETQ. The CDR3 consists of 14 residues. The CDR3, as DNA: TGCGCCAGCAGCTTGCTTGGCAGCACCTACGAGCAGTACTTC. Protein product: CASSLLGSTYEQYF. The full variable domain, in which reference TRBV5-1 and TRBJ2-7 provide the parts outside the CDR3, is KAGVTQTPRYLIKTRGQQVTLSCSPISGHRSVSWYQQTPGQGLQFLFEYFSETQRNKGNFPGRFSGRQFSNSRSEMNVSTLELGDSALYLCASSLLGSTYEQYFGPGTRLTVT.

The chain employs TRBV2 and TRBJ2-7, with 11 bases matching TRBD1. The J segment lost 2 bases and the V segment lost 6 bases, leaving 3 bases of the junction unmatched. Germline V gene data show CDR1 as SNHLY and CDR2 as FYNNEI. The CDR3 is 14 amino acids. CDR3 amino acids: CASSGQGAAYEQYF. The CDR3 DNA sequence: TGTGCCAGCAGCGGACAGGGGGCAGCCTACGAGCAGTACTTC.

The rearrangement joins TRBV28 to TRBJ1-2, with D unclear. V was clipped by 2 bases and J by 8 bases, with 9 bases between them. From germline, CDR1 is MDHEN and CDR2 SYDVKM. This CDR3 region has 12 residues. The CDR3 DNA reads as TGTGCCAGCAGTTTAAATCTGGGGGGCTACACCTTC. Translating it yields CASSLNLGGYTF.

This clone showed up just once. The chain links TRBV11-3 to TRBJ2-5; 8 bases are a match to TRBD1. This CDR3 is built from 15 residues. Germline trimming cut 5 bases from V and 4 bases from J; bases unmatched to any gene: 9. Germline values: CDR1 SGHNT, CDR2 YENEEA. The CDR3 protein is CASSPNRGVRETQYF. In DNA, the CDR3 is TGTGCCAGCAGCCCTAACAGGGGGGTTCGAGAGACCCAGTACTTC.

The rearrangement links TRBV19 to TRBJ1-3, with a tentative D call TRBD1 (5 bases). CDR1 is LNHDA and CDR2 is SQIVND in the germline V gene (reference sequence). The CDR3 spans 15 residues. V dropped 4 bases and J dropped 0 bases, with 10 bases sitting between them. The CDR3 spells CASSKGHTSGNTIYF. The CDR3 bases are TGTGCCAGTAGTAAAGGACACACCTCTGGAAACACCATATATTTT. The variable domain in full, with the rest retrieved from reference TRBV19 and TRBJ1-3, is DGGITQSPKYLFRKEGQNVTLSCEQNLNHDAMYWYRQDPGQGLRLIYYSQIVNDFQKGDIAEGYSVSREKKESFPLTVTSAQKNPTAFYLCASSKGHTSGNTIYFGEGSWLTVV.

The gene calls are TRBV28 and TRBJ2-2, with a possible D match to TRBD1 (6 bases). Looked up from germline, CDR1 is MDHEN and CDR2 is SYDVKM. The CDR3 runs to 16 residues. The V end was cut by 3 bases, the J end by 6 bases, with 17 bases between. Here the CDR3 reads CASSLVQGLPAGELFF. As DNA, the CDR3 is TGTGCCAGCAGTTTGGTGCAGGGGCTACCGGCCGGGGAGCTGTTTTTT.

The V call is TRBV5-1, the J call TRBJ2-4; 8 bases match TRBD2. The CDR3 has 18 amino acids. Germline V CDR1 and CDR2: SGHRS, YFSETQ. The V segment lost 0 bases and the J segment 0 bases; nucleotides outside the gene matches: 8. DNA of the CDR3: TGCGCCAGCAGCTTGGAGATGGCCAGCGGGGGAGCCAAAAACATTCAGTACTTC. Its translation is CASSLEMASGGAKNIQYF.

This chain joins TRBV5-8 and TRBJ1-2; D ambiguous. Germline V gives CDR1 SGHTS, CDR2 YDEGEE. V was clipped by 3 bases and J by 4 bases, with 13 bases between them. The CDR3 covers 14 residues. The CDR3 sequence is CASSWERLSYGYTF. In DNA, the CDR3 is TGTGCCAGCAGCTGGGAACGCCTCAGCTATGGCTACACCTTC.

The CDR3 is CASSLDFNYGYTF. The CDR3 DNA reads as TGCGCCAGCAGCTTGGACTTTAACTATGGCTACACCTTC. The rearrangement uses TRBV5-1 and TRBJ1-2; D ambiguous. V lost 0 bases to trimming and J lost 1 base, with 4 bases between them. The CDR3 has 13 residues. CDR1 is SGHRS, CDR2 YFSETQ, per germline.